This T cell receptor beta chain was recorded in a study of blood T cell repertoires in COVID-19. Membership in each cohort depended on participant-reported clinical history. Sequenced by immunoSEQ multiplex PCR; TCRdb stores in-frame clones only, minus some. The sample has 200,000 to 250,000 clones, about 87% seen once. The V end lost 5 bases, the J end lost 3 bases, and 13 bases lay between the germline ends. Looked up from germline, CDR1 is PRHDT and CDR2 is FYEKMQ (reference sequence). The CDR3 is 14 amino acids. The TCR originated in a man younger than 35 with acute COVID-19. This chain links TRBV13 with TRBJ1-1; D remains unclear. Sequenced: PBMCs or T cells enriched from blood (not recorded which). CDR3: CASSLATGDTEAFF. Here the CDR3 DNA reads TGTGCCAGCAGCCTGGCGACCGGGGACACTGAAGCTTTCTTT.